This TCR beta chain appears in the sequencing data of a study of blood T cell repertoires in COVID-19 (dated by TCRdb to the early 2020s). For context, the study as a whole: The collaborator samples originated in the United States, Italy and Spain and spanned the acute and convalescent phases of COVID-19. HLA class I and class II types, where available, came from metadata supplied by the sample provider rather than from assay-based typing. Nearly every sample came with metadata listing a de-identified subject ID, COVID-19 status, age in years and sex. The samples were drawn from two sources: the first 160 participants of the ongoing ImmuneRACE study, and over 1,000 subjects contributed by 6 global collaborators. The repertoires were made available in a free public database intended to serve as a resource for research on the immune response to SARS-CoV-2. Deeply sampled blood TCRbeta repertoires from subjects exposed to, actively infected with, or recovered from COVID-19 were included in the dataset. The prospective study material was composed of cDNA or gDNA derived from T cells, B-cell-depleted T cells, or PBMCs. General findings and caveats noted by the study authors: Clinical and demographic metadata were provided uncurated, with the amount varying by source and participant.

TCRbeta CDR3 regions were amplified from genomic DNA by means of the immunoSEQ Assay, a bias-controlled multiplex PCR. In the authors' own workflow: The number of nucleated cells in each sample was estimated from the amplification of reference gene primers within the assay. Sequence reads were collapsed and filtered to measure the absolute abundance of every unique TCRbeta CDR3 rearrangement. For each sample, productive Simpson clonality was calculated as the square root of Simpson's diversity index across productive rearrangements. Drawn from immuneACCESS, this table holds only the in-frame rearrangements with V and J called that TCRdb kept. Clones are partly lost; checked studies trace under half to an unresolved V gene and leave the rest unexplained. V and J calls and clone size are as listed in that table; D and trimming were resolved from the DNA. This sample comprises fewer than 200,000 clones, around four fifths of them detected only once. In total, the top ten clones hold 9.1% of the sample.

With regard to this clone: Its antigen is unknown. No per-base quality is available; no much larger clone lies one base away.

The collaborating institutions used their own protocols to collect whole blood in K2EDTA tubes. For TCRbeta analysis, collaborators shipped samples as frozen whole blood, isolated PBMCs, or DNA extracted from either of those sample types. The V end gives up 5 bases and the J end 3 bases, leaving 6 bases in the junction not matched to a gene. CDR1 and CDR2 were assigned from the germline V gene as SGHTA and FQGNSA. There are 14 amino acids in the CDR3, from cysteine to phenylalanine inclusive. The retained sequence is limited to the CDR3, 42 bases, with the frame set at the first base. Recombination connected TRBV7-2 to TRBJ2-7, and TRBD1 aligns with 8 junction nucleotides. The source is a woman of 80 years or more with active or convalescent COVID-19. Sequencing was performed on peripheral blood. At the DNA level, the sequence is TGTGCCAGCAGCAAGGACAGGGATGACTACGAGCAGTACTTC. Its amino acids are CASSKDRDDYEQYF.